This T cell receptor beta chain was documented in a study of control samples from healthy donors and cancer patients. Profiled with immunoSEQ multiplex PCR; TCRdb holds only in-frame clones, not every one. There are 200,000 or so clones in the sample; around 94% occur only once, and more than 1.3% lies in the top ten. Trimming stripped 5 bases from V and 6 bases from J, with 5 bases between. The germline V gene encodes CDR1 SGHDN and CDR2 FVKESK. The CDR3 has 11 residues. Source material: blood. This chain links TRBV14 with TRBJ1-5; D is uncertain. This sequence originates from a man aged 50 to 60 in good health. Here the CDR3 reads CASSVLQPQHF. CDR3 in DNA: TGTGCCAGCAGCGTCCTTCAGCCCCAGCATTTT.